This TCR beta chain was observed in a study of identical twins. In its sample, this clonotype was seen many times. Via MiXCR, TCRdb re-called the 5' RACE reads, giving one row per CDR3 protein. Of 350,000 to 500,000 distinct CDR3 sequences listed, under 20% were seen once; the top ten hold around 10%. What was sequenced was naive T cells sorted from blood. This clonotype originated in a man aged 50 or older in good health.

The CDR3 DNA is TGCGCCAGCAGCTTGAATTTCGTCAGAAACTACGAGCAGTACTTC. Amino acids: CASSLNFVRNYEQYF. The chain is built from TRBV5-1 and TRBJ2-7; D remains unclear. Per germline, CDR1 SGHRS and CDR2 YFSETQ. The germline V and J ends were trimmed by 1 base and 3 bases, with 14 bases remaining between them. The CDR3 totals 15 residues. The full variable domain, completed using reference TRBV5-1 and TRBJ2-7, is KAGVTQTPRYLIKTRGQQVTLSCSPISGHRSVSWYQQTPGQGLQFLFEYFSETQRNKGNFPGRFSGRQFSNSRSEMNVSTLELGDSALYLCASSLNFVRNYEQYFGPGTRLTVT.